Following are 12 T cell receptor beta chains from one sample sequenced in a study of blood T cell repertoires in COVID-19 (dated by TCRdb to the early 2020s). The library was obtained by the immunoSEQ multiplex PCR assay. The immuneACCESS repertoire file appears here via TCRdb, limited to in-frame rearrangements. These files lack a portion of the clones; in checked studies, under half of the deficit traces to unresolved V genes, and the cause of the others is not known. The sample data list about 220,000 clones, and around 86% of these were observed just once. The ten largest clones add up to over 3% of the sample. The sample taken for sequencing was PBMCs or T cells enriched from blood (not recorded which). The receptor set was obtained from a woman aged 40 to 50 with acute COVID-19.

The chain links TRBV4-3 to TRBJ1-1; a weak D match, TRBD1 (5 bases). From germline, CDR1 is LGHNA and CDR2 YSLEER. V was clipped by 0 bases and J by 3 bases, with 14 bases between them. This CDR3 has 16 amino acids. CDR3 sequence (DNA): TGCGCCAGCAGCCAAGATGAGGCAGGGTGGGACACTGAAGCTTTCTTT. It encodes CASSQDEAGWDTEAFF.

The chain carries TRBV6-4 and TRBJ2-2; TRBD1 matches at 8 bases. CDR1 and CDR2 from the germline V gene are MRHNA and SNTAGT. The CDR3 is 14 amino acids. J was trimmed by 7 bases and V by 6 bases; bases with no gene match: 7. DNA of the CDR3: TGTGCCAGCAGGAAGACAGGGGACGGCGGGGAGCTGTTTTTT. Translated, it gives CASRKTGDGGELFF.

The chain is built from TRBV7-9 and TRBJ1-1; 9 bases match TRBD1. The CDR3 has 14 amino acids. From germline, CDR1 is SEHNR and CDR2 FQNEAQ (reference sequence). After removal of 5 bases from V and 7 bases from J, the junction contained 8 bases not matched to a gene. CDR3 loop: CASSNHRQGVEAFF. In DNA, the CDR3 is TGTGCCAGCAGCAACCACCGACAGGGGGTTGAAGCTTTCTTT.

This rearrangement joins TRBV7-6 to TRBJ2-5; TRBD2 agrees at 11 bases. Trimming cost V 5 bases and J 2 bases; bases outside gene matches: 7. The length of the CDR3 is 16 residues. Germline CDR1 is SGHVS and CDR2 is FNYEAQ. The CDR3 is CASSPASGGPQETQYF. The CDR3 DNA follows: TGTGCCAGCAGCCCCGCTAGCGGGGGGCCTCAAGAGACCCAGTACTTC.

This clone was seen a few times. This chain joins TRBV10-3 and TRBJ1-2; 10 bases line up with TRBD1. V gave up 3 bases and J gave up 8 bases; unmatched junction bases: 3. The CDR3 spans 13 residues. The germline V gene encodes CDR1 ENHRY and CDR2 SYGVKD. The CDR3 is CAISDGQGGGYTF. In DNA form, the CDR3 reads TGTGCCATCAGTGACGGACAGGGGGGCGGCTACACCTTC.

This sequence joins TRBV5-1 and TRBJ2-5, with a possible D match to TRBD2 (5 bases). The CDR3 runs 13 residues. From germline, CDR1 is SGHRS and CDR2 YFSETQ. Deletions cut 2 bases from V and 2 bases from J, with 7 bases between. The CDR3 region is CASSFGGQETQYF. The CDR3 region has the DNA TGCGCCAGCAGCTTCGGAGGACAAGAGACCCAGTACTTC.

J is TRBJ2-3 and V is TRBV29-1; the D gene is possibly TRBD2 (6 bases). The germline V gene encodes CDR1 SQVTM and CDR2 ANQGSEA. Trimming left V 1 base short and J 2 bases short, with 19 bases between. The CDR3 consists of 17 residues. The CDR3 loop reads CSVEVRVRGVNTDTQYF. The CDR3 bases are TGCAGCGTTGAAGTCAGGGTTCGCGGGGTGAACACAGATACGCAGTATTTT.

The CDR3 DNA follows: TGTGCCAGCAGCCCTCAGACGGGGGGGCTAATGAACACTGAAGCTTTCTTT. Translated: CASSPQTGGLMNTEAFF. The chain couples TRBV9 to TRBJ1-1; D perhaps matches TRBD1 (6 bases). CDR3 length equals 17 residues. Trimming removed 4 bases at V and 0 bases at J, with 19 bases between. The germline gives CDR1 SGDLS, CDR2 YYNGEE.

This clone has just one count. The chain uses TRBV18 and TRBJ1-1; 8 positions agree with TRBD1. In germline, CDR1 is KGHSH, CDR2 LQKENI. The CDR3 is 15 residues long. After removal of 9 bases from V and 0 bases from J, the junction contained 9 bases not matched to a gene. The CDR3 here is CASIGQGIMNTEAFF. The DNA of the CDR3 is TGTGCCAGTATCGGACAGGGCATCATGAACACTGAAGCTTTCTTT. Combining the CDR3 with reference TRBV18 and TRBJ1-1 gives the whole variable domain NAGVMQNPRHLVRRRGQEARLRCSPMKGHSHVYWYRQLPEEGLKFMVYLQKENIIDESGMPKERFSAEFPKEGPSILRIQQVVRGDSAAYFCASIGQGIMNTEAFFGQGTRLTVV.

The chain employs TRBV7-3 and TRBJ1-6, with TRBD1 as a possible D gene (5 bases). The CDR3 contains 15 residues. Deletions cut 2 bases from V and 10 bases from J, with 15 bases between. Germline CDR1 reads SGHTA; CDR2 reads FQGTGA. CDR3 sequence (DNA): TGTGCCAGCAGCTTAGGGAGCGGGGGAAACTCACCCCTCCACTTT. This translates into CASSLGSGGNSPLHF.

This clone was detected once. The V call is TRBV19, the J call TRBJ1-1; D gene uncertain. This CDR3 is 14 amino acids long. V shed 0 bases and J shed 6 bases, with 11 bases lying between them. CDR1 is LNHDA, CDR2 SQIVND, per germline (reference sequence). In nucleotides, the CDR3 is TGTGCCAGTAGTATAGATCATACGGGTTCTGAAGCTTTCTTT. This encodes CASSIDHTGSEAFF. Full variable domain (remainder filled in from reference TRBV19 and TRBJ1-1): DGGITQSPKYLFRKEGQNVTLSCEQNLNHDAMYWYRQDPGQGLRLIYYSQIVNDFQKGDIAEGYSVSREKKESFPLTVTSAQKNPTAFYLCASSIDHTGSEAFFGQGTRLTVV.

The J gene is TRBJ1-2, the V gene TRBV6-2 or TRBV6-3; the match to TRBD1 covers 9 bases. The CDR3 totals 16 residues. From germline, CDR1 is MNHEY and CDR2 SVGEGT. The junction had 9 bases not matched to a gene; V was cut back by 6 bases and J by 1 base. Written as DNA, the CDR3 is TGTGCCAGCAGCCACACCCAGACAGGGGGTAACTATGGCTACACCTTC. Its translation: CASSHTQTGGNYGYTF.